Sequencing of this T cell receptor (beta chain) was carried out in a study of monozygotic twins with cystic fibrosis. The study's findings and limits: J usage was most co-twin-similar in 8 of 16 pairs, V in 13. No link emerged between shared CDR3 counts and age, concordance or severity. The repertoire was suggested to be naive-dominated, clonality median approximately 0.0098. Monozygotic CF twin pairs shared significantly more nucleotide-identical clonotypes than unrelated CF individuals did.

Profiled with immunoSEQ multiplex PCR; TCRdb holds only in-frame clones, not every one. Of tens of thousands of clones detected, less than 95% appear once; the ten largest clones hold around 0.5%. The germline V gene encodes CDR1 SGDLS and CDR2 YYNGEE. The V end was cut by 1 base, the J end by 10 bases, with 18 bases between. The CDR3 runs 16 residues. This clone has only a few counts. No antigen is known for it. The gene calls are TRBV9 and TRBJ1-6; D is uncertain. This clonotype was obtained from a girl aged 2-10 years with cystic fibrosis. The sample taken for sequencing was blood. The CDR3 nucleotides are TGTGCCAGCAGCGTAACTGCAGACGCGGGGATATCACCCCTCCACTTT. As protein: CASSVTADAGISPLHF. The whole variable domain, remainder taken from reference TRBV9 and TRBJ1-6, is DSGVTQTPKHLITATGQRVTLRCSPRSGDLSVYWYQQSLDQGLQFLIQYYNGEERAKGNILERFSAQQFPDLHSELNLSSLELGDSALYFCASSVTADAGISPLHFGNGTRLTVT.